The 28 T cell receptor beta chains below were found in one sample sequenced in a study of blood T cell repertoires in COVID-19. Assay: immunoSEQ multiplex PCR; the TCRdb copy retains only in-frame clones and omits some. This table has about 480,000 clones, roughly 90% appearing once. The sequenced sample was PBMCs or T cells enriched from blood (not recorded which). The receptors stem from a woman in her thirties or forties who had recovered from COVID-19.

The chain employs TRBV18 and TRBJ1-4; D gene unclear. Trimming pared 4 bases from V and 2 bases from J, leaving 8 bases between. The CDR3 extends over 14 amino acids. CDR1 is KGHSH and CDR2 is LQKENI in the germline V gene. The CDR3 region has the DNA TGTGCCAGCTCACAGACGGGGACTAATGAAAAACTGTTTTTT. Translated: CASSQTGTNEKLFF. The full variable domain, with the rest looked up from reference TRBV18 and TRBJ1-4, is NAGVMQNPRHLVRRRGQEARLRCSPMKGHSHVYWYRQLPEEGLKFMVYLQKENIIDESGMPKERFSAEFPKEGPSILRIQQVVRGDSAAYFCASSQTGTNEKLFFGSGTQLSVL.

The J gene is TRBJ1-6, the V gene TRBV4-3; no clear D gene. There are 17 residues in the CDR3. Germline lookup yields CDR1 LGHNA and CDR2 YSLEER. Deletions cut 0 bases from V and 0 bases from J, with 9 bases between. The CDR3 DNA sequence: TGCGCCAGCAGCCAAGATTATAAGAGCTCCTATAATTCACCCCTCCACTTT. Translated, it gives CASSQDYKSSYNSPLHF.

Turning to this clone: Within the sample, other DNA sequences also encode this same CDR3. For the CDR3, the DNA is TGTGCCAGCAGCGAACAGGGGGAAAAACTGTTTTTT. Translation: CASSEQGEKLFF. The chain links TRBV2 to TRBJ1-4, with 7 bases matching TRBD1. This CDR3 spans 12 amino acids. After removal of 6 bases from V and 8 bases from J, the junction contained 3 bases not matched to a gene. Germline CDR1 reads SNHLY; CDR2 reads FYNNEI.

This chain connects TRBV6-8 to TRBJ2-2; tentative D call: TRBD1 (5 bases). The germline V gene encodes CDR1 MNHGY and CDR2 SAAAGT. This CDR3 has 14 amino acids. The germline V and J ends were trimmed by 7 bases and 5 bases, with 14 bases remaining between them. CDR3 sequence (DNA): TGTGCCAGCATCGAGTCAGGGCGAACCGGGGAGCTGTTTTTT. It codes for CASIESGRTGELFF.

The CDR3 loop is CASSGSGRSYNEQFF. CDR3 DNA: TGTGCCAGCAGTGGTAGCGGTCGCTCCTACAATGAGCAGTTCTTC. The chain carries TRBV2 and TRBJ2-1, with D possibly matching TRBD2 (6 bases). Trimming stripped 4 bases from V and 0 bases from J, with 10 bases between. The CDR3 runs to 15 residues. Germline V gene sequence: CDR1 SNHLY, CDR2 FYNNEI.

The V gene is TRBV19, the J gene TRBJ2-1; 11 bases fit TRBD2. Germline trimming cut 3 bases from V and 4 bases from J; bases unmatched to any gene: 5. Per germline, CDR1 LNHDA and CDR2 SQIVND (reference sequence). The CDR3 extends over 16 amino acids. The CDR3 coding sequence is TGTGCCAGTAGTATTGAAGCTAGCGGGAGGTACAATGAGCAGTTCTTC. Its translation: CASSIEASGRYNEQFF.

The rearrangement joins TRBV28 to TRBJ2-1, with 8 positions matching TRBD1. Per the germline V gene, CDR1 is MDHEN and CDR2 is SYDVKM. The length of the CDR3 is 18 residues. J gave up 2 bases and V 11 bases, and 20 bases lay outside the gene matches. For the CDR3, the DNA is TGTGCCGCGGTGCGGACAGGGAGAATTGTTGTCCCCTACAATGAGCAGTTCTTC. Translating gives CAAVRTGRIVVPYNEQFF.

This chain connects TRBV4-3 to TRBJ2-1; no clear D. The CDR3 totals 14 residues. Deletions cut 0 bases from V and 8 bases from J, with 11 bases between. CDR1 and CDR2 (germline): LGHNA, YSLEER. CDR3 bases: TGCGCCAGCAGCCAAGATTCGAGGAACGATGAGCAGTTCTTC. This translates into CASSQDSRNDEQFF.

The CDR3 loop is CASSLAPSPNTEAFF. The CDR3 nucleotides are TGTGCCAGCAGCTTGGCGCCTAGTCCGAACACTGAAGCTTTCTTT. The chain uses TRBV5-6 and TRBJ1-1; D uncertain. CDR1 is SGHDT and CDR2 is YYEEEE in the germline V gene. There are 15 residues in the CDR3. Trimming stripped 0 bases from V and 1 base from J, with 10 bases between.

In this sample, this clone turned up once. The CDR3 sequence: CAWTGQGNQPQHF. DNA for the CDR3: TGTGCCTGGACCGGACAGGGAAATCAGCCCCAGCATTTT. V gene TRBV30 combines with J gene TRBJ1-5, with TRBD1 matching over 8 bases. This CDR3 comprises 13 residues. Germline values: CDR1 GTSNPN, CDR2 SVGIG (reference sequence). The ends lost 4 bases at V and 4 bases at J; junction bases unmatched: 3.

The chain uses TRBV12-5 and TRBJ2-7; TRBD1 is a possible D gene (6 bases). The CDR3 is 15 amino acids. The germline gives CDR1 LGHNT, CDR2 FRNRAP. V was shortened by 4 bases and J by 4 bases, with 17 bases between the two germline ends. The CDR3 is CASGSQVGARYEQYF. As DNA, the CDR3 is TGTGCTAGTGGTTCCCAGGTGGGGGCGAGGTACGAGCAGTACTTC. Using reference TRBV12-5 and TRBJ2-7 for the parts outside the CDR3, the full variable domain is DARVTQTPRHKVTEMGQEVTMRCQPILGHNTVFWYRQTMMQGLELLAYFRNRAPLDDSGMPKDRFSAEMPDATLATLKIQPSEPRDSAVYFCASGSQVGARYEQYFGPGTRLTVT.

The chain links TRBV30 to TRBJ1-1, with D tentatively TRBD1 (6 bases). The CDR3 spans 13 residues. CDR1 GTSNPN and CDR2 SVGIG come from the germline V gene (reference sequence). Between the trimmed V and J ends, which lost 3 bases and 4 bases, there was a span of 12 bases. The CDR3 DNA reads TGTGCCTGGAGGGGGGCCTCAAGCACTGAAGCTTTCTTT. Translation: CAWRGASSTEAFF.

Turning to this clone: Other DNA sequences in this sample translate to the same CDR3. The chain employs TRBV4-3 and TRBJ2-7; 8 positions agree with TRBD2. The CDR3 extends over 16 amino acids. Germline-derived CDR1 and CDR2 are LGHNA and YSLEER. Trimming took 0 bases from V and 1 from J; bases not matched to a gene: 5. The CDR3 region is CASSQDRAGGSYEQYF. Here the CDR3 DNA reads TGCGCCAGCAGCCAAGATAGGGCGGGAGGTTCCTACGAGCAGTACTTC.

This clone was recorded once. The V and J genes are TRBV4-2 and TRBJ2-7; D not resolved. Deletions cut 0 bases from V and 1 base from J, with 16 bases between. The CDR3 length is 17 residues. The V gene's germline CDR1 is LGHNA and CDR2 YNFKEQ. CDR3 sequence (DNA): TGTGCCAGCAGCCAAGATGGGTGGGCCAATCCATCCTACGAGCAGTACTTC. Residues: CASSQDGWANPSYEQYF.

The rearrangement uses TRBV27 and TRBJ1-2, with a possible D match to TRBD1 (5 bases). The CDR3 consists of 13 residues. V lost 5 bases and J lost 4, with 11 bases in between. CDR1 is MNHEY, CDR2 SMNVEV, per germline (reference sequence). CDR3 nucleotides: TGTGCCAGCAGTATACGGGGGGGCTATGGCTACACCTTC. Amino acids: CASSIRGGYGYTF.

Only a few counts were recorded for this clone. The J gene is TRBJ1-6, the V gene TRBV2, with 8 bases aligning to TRBD1. With 6 bases clipped from V and 8 bases from J, the junction kept 12 bases outside the gene matches. Germline values: CDR1 SNHLY, CDR2 FYNNEI. The CDR3 sequence is 16 residues long. Here the CDR3 reads CASRIGQGPLDSPLHF. Written as DNA, the CDR3 is TGTGCCAGCAGGATCGGACAGGGCCCGCTGGATTCACCCCTCCACTTT.

V is TRBV27 and J is TRBJ2-7, with 7 nucleotides matching TRBD2. From germline, CDR1 is MNHEY and CDR2 SMNVEV (reference sequence). J lost 7 bases, V lost 7 bases, and 22 bases had no gene match. The CDR3 has 17 amino acids. DNA for the CDR3: TGTGCCAGCAATTCACCTATCCCGGCGAGGGAGGGCCGTGAGCAGTACTTC. This sequence encodes CASNSPIPAREGREQYF.

The chain links TRBV5-1 to TRBJ2-1; possible D gene TRBD1, 5 bases. CDR1 is SGHRS, CDR2 YFSETQ, per germline. V dropped 0 bases and J dropped 7 bases, with 11 bases sitting between them. The CDR3 is 14 amino acids. CDR3 amino acids: CASSLGTQGNEQFF. CDR3 sequence (DNA): TGCGCCAGCAGCTTGGGGACACAAGGGAATGAGCAGTTCTTC.

J is TRBJ2-7 and V is TRBV18; 7 bases agree with TRBD1. Germline V gene data show CDR1 as KGHSH and CDR2 as LQKENI. The CDR3 runs 15 residues. Trimming at V came to 6 bases and at J to 0 bases, leaving 8 bases not matched to a gene. In nucleotides, the CDR3 is TGTGCCAGCTCTTCCGAGCGGACAGGCTCCTACGAGCAGTACTTC. This translates into CASSSERTGSYEQYF.

The V gene is TRBV19, the J gene TRBJ2-4; 8 positions agree with TRBD2. V lost 4 bases and J lost 12; bases outside the gene matches: 14. This CDR3 is built from 15 residues. Germline V CDR1 and CDR2: LNHDA, SQIVND (reference sequence). This CDR3 reads CASSRLARLSGGQYF. As DNA, the CDR3 is TGTGCCAGTAGTAGACTAGCGCGTCTCTCTGGGGGTCAGTACTTC. Variable domain in full (rest from reference TRBV19 and TRBJ2-4): DGGITQSPKYLFRKEGQNVTLSCEQNLNHDAMYWYRQDPGQGLRLIYYSQIVNDFQKGDIAEGYSVSREKKESFPLTVTSAQKNPTAFYLCASSRLARLSGGQYFGAGTRLSVL.

The V gene is TRBV6-5, the J gene TRBJ1-2; 9 bases map to TRBD1. The length of the CDR3 is 14 residues. Germline values: CDR1 MNHEY, CDR2 SVGAGI. Germline trimming cut 6 bases from V and 2 bases from J; bases unmatched to any gene: 4. DNA of the CDR3: TGTGCCAGCAGCATTACAGGGGGCAACTATGGCTACACCTTC. Translated: CASSITGGNYGYTF.

The chain employs TRBV10-2 and TRBJ2-4; D is possibly TRBD1 (5 bases). CDR3 size: 14 residues. Germline CDR1 and CDR2: WSHSY and SAAADI. Deletions cut 2 bases from V and 4 bases from J, with 9 bases between. DNA of the CDR3: TGCGCCAGCAGTGAGCCTGACAGAAAAAACATTCAGTACTTC. Amino acid sequence: CASSEPDRKNIQYF.

The CDR3 is CASSLVRREEHHNEQFF. The CDR3 DNA reads TGTGCCAGCAGCTTAGTACGTCGGGAGGAACACCACAATGAGCAGTTCTTC. The chain employs TRBV7-9 and TRBJ2-1; 7 bases are a match to TRBD2. Germline CDR1 and CDR2: SEHNR and FQNEAQ (reference sequence). This CDR3 spans 17 amino acids. V was pared by 1 base and J by 5 bases, with 11 bases of the junction left unmatched.

This chain uses TRBV5-4 with TRBJ1-2, with D maybe TRBD1 (6 bases). V was trimmed by 4 bases and J by 4 bases, leaving 17 bases between them. In germline, CDR1 is SGHNT, CDR2 YYREEE (reference sequence). The CDR3 is made up of 15 amino acids. The CDR3 loop reads CASSIRQVLSYGYTF. CDR3 nucleotides: TGTGCCAGCAGCATCAGACAGGTTCTCAGCTATGGCTACACCTTC.

The chain links TRBV2 to TRBJ2-5; 8 bases align to TRBD1. With V trimmed by 4 bases and J by 6 bases, 1 base remained unmatched. Per germline, CDR1 SNHLY and CDR2 FYNNEI. The CDR3 is made up of 12 amino acids. The CDR3 nucleotides are TGTGCCAGCAGTGGACAGGGGCAGACCCAGTACTTC. Its protein product is CASSGQGQTQYF.

The V gene is TRBV11-3, the J gene TRBJ2-3; D possibly corresponds to TRBD2 (5 bases). V gave up 8 bases and J gave up 0 bases, with 9 bases separating them. The V gene's germline CDR1 is SGHNT and CDR2 YENEEA. The CDR3 is 13 amino acids. The CDR3 DNA follows: TGTGCCAGCGCGAGCGGCAGCACAGATACGCAGTATTTT. Amino acids: CASASGSTDTQYF. The whole variable domain, remainder taken from reference TRBV11-3 and TRBJ2-3, is EAGVVQSPRYKIIEKKQPVAFWCNPISGHNTLYWYLQNLGQGPELLIRYENEEAVDDSQLPKDRFSAERLKGVDSTLKIQPAELGDSAVYLCASASGSTDTQYFGPGTRLTVL.

The chain has TRBV30 and TRBJ2-7; 7 bases are a match to TRBD2. CDR1 and CDR2 from the germline V gene are GTSNPN and SVGIG (reference sequence). This CDR3 region has 15 residues. The ends lost 3 bases at V and 0 bases at J; junction bases unmatched: 8. Here the CDR3 reads CAWSRSSGGSYEQYF. The CDR3 region has the DNA TGTGCCTGGAGCCGCTCTAGCGGAGGCTCCTACGAGCAGTACTTC.

The chain has TRBV19 and TRBJ1-1; TRBD1 is a possible D gene (6 bases). Germline V CDR1 and CDR2: LNHDA, SQIVND (reference sequence). This CDR3 region has 14 residues. Trimming cost V 5 bases and J 4 bases, with 14 bases left between them. The chain's CDR3 is CASSFTGRGTEAFF. The CDR3 DNA is TGTGCCAGTAGTTTTACAGGGAGAGGCACTGAAGCTTTCTTT.